This T cell receptor (beta chain) is drawn from a study of T-cell memory formation after mild COVID-19. General study results and limits: CD4/CD8 balance characterized clones contracting day 15 to 85, and CD4+ skew characterized later expanders.

Using constant-segment primers, 5'RACE produced TCR alpha and TCR beta cDNA libraries carrying sample barcodes and UMIs. TCRdb re-called the 5' RACE reads through MiXCR, storing one row per CDR3 protein. The table records around 250,000 distinct CDR3 sequences, over 8.5% of them present only once. The CDR3 contains 19 residues. In the case of this clonotype: The antigen is not known. A junction end diverges from the germline sequence, so it may reflect a read error.

The chain links TRBV12-3 or TRBV12-4 to TRBJ1-5, with 8 nucleotides matching TRBD1. The sample consisted of PBMCs or a T cell subset sorted from them (not recorded which). The sequence derives from a man younger than 35 who had mild COVID-19 (a few samples of this study predate the infection). Cell type and time point are not known. CDR3 loop: CASSLVRRGLIRSNHPQHF. DNA for the CDR3: TGTGCCAGCAGTTTAGTGCGCAGGGGGCTTATCAGAAGCAATCACCCCCAGCATTTT.